This T cell receptor (beta chain) was profiled in a study of control samples from healthy donors and cancer patients. Method: immunoSEQ multiplex PCR; TCRdb's copy keeps in-frame clones and lacks some. The repertoire has tens of thousands of clones, 70% of them found once; the top ten carry under 20%. CDR1 and CDR2 (germline): SGHDN, FVKESK. There are 14 residues in the CDR3. This clone came up once. A junction end diverges from the germline sequence, so it may reflect a read error. Sequenced input: formalin-fixed, paraffin-embedded tissue. V is TRBV14 and J is TRBJ2-3; D is undetermined. This TCR was sampled from a male donor with melanoma. This CDR3 reads CASSQGGSIDTQYF. The CDR3 DNA follows: TGTGCCAGCAGCCAAGGGGGTAGCATAGATACGCAGTATTTT.